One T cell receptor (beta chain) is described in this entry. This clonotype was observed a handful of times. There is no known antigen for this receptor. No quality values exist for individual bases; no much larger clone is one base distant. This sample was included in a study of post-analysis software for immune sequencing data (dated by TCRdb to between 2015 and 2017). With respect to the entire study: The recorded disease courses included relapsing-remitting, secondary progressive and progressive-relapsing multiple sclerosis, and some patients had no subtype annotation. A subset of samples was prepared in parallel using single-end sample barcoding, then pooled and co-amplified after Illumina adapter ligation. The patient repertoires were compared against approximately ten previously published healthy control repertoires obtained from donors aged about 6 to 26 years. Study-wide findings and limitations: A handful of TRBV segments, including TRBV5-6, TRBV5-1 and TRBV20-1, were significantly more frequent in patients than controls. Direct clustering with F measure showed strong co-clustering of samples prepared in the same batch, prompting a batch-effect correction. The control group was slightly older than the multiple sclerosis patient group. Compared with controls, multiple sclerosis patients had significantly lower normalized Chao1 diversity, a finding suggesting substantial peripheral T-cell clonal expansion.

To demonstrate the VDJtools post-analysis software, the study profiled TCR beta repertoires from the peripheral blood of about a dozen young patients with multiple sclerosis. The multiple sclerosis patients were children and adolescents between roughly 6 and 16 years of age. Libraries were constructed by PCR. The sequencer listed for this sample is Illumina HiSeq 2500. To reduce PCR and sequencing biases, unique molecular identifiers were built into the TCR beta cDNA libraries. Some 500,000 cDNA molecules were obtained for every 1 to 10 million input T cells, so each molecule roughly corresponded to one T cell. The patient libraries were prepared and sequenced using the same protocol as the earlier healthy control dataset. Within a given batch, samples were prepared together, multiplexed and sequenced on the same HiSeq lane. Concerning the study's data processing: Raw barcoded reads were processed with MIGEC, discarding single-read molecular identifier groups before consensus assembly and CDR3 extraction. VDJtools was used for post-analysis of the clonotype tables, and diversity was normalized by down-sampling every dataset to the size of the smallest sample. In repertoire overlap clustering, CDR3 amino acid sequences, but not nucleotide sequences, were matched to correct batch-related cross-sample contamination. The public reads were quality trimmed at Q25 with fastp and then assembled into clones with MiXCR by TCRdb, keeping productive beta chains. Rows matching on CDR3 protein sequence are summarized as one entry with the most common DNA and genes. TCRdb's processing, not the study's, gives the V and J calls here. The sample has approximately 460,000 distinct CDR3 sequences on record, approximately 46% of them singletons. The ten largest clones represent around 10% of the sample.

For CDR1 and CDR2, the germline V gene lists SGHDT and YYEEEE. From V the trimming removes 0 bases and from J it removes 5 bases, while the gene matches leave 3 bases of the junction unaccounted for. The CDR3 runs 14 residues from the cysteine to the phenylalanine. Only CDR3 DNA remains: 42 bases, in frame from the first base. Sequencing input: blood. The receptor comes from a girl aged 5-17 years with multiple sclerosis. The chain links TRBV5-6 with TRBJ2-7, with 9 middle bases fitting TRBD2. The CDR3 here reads CASSLALAGNEQYF. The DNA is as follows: TGTGCCAGCAGCTTGGCCCTAGCGGGAAACGAGCAGTACTTC.